Sequencing of this T cell receptor beta chain was carried out in a study of blood T cell dynamics during melanoma immunotherapy. Assay: immunoSEQ multiplex PCR; the TCRdb copy retains only in-frame clones and omits some. Recorded for this sample: roughly 62 clones. Time point reported: week 3, after first cycle of checkpoint inhibitor. Sequenced here: cell-free DNA from blood, sampled from a patient treated with checkpoint blockade. These TCRs come from a human donor with melanoma.

The chain is built from TRBV30 and TRBJ1-6; no definite D call. The CDR3 length is 15 residues. V dropped 2 bases and J dropped 8 bases, with 16 bases sitting between them. The germline CDR1 and CDR2 sequences are GTSNPN and SVGIG (reference sequence). The CDR3 sequence is CAWSPWTVGDSPLHF. CDR3 DNA: TGTGCCTGGAGTCCGTGGACGGTCGGAGATTCACCCCTCCACTTT.